These 9 T cell receptor beta chains came from one sample sequenced in a study of neurological immune-mediated disorders. One entry per CDR3 protein results from TCRdb running MiXCR on the 5' RACE reads. Of roughly 50,000 distinct CDR3 sequences in the sample, about a quarter were seen once. The sequenced material came from PBMCs. The receptors were gathered from a woman in her sixties or seventies in good health.

This clonotype was observed at least ten times. This chain connects TRBV5-1 to TRBJ1-5, with a possible D match to TRBD1 (5 bases). CDR1 SGHRS and CDR2 YFSETQ come from the germline V gene. The CDR3 is 14 residues long. The V end lost 3 bases, the J end lost 2 bases, and 9 bases lay between the germline ends. The chain's CDR3 is CASSWGLGNQPQHF. The DNA for the CDR3 is TGCGCCAGCAGCTGGGGGTTGGGCAATCAGCCCCAGCATTTT.

The chain has TRBV27 and TRBJ2-7; D tentatively fits TRBD1 or TRBD2 (6 bases each). Trimming left V 9 bases short and J 0 bases short, with 15 bases between. The CDR3 consists of 14 residues. Germline lookup yields CDR1 MNHEY and CDR2 SMNVEV (reference sequence). CDR3 residues: CASKRGVGSYEQYF. CDR3 bases: TGTGCCAGTAAAAGGGGGGTTGGCTCCTACGAGCAGTACTTC.

This clonotype was seen repeatedly, ten times or more. The rearrangement links TRBV9 to TRBJ2-1, with TRBD2 identical over 12 bases. The CDR3 is made up of 15 amino acids. From germline, CDR1 is SGDLS and CDR2 YYNGEE. The V and J ends lost 3 bases and 9 bases, in that order; junction bases with no gene match: 7. DNA for the CDR3: TGTGCCAGCAGCGGACTAGCGGGAGTGGGATTTGAGCAGTTCTTC. This codes for CASSGLAGVGFEQFF.

This clonotype was recorded many times. CDR3 sequence: CATSRGQGARNEQFF. The CDR3, as DNA: TGTGCCACCAGCAGAGGACAGGGGGCGCGAAATGAGCAGTTCTTC. The rearrangement uses TRBV15 and TRBJ2-1; 10 nucleotides align to TRBD1. The V segment lost 1 base and the J segment 7 bases; nucleotides outside the gene matches: 4. The V gene's germline CDR1 is LNHNV and CDR2 YYDKDF (reference sequence). The CDR3 length is 15 residues.

CDR3: CASSLNSGAGGYTF. The CDR3, as DNA: TGTGCCAGCAGTTTGAACAGCGGGGCTGGTGGCTACACCTTC. The chain carries TRBV12-3 or TRBV12-4 and TRBJ1-2, with D possibly TRBD1 on 5 matching bases. V was pared by 3 bases and J by 7 bases, with 15 bases between. The CDR3 loop spans 14 amino acids.

The chain uses TRBV5-4 and TRBJ1-4, with D hard to call. CDR1 is SGHNT and CDR2 is YYREEE in the germline V gene (reference sequence). The CDR3 length is 14 residues. Trimming left V 0 bases short and J 6 bases short, with 9 bases between. CDR3 region: CASSLDASDEKLFF. As DNA, the CDR3 is TGTGCCAGCAGCTTGGACGCATCGGATGAAAAACTGTTTTTT.

There are many counts of this clonotype. In DNA form, the CDR3 reads TGCGCCAGCAGCTTGGCCGTGGGACAGGGCTACGAGCAGTACTTC. It codes for CASSLAVGQGYEQYF. This chain joins TRBV5-1 and TRBJ2-7, with 9 bases that match TRBD1. Germline values: CDR1 SGHRS, CDR2 YFSETQ. The CDR3 loop spans 15 amino acids. Trimming cost V 0 bases and J 3 bases; bases outside gene matches: 4. The variable domain in full, with the rest retrieved from reference TRBV5-1 and TRBJ2-7, is KAGVTQTPRYLIKTRGQQVTLSCSPISGHRSVSWYQQTPGQGLQFLFEYFSETQRNKGNFPGRFSGRQFSNSRSEMNVSTLELGDSALYLCASSLAVGQGYEQYFGPGTRLTVT.

This clonotype was detected ten times or more. The chain recombines TRBV10-2 with TRBJ1-1; possible D gene TRBD1, 6 bases. Per the germline V gene, CDR1 is WSHSY and CDR2 is SAAADI. V shed 5 bases and J shed 6 bases, with 13 bases lying between them. This CDR3 region has 13 residues. For the CDR3, the DNA is TGCGCCAGCAGTTTCCAAGGGGGTTCTGAAGCTTTCTTT. Translation: CASSFQGGSEAFF.

This sequence joins TRBV20-1 and TRBJ2-5; the D gene could be TRBD1 or TRBD2 (6 bases each). Trimming left V 5 bases short and J 4 bases short, with 23 bases between. The CDR3 contains 16 residues. Germline loops: CDR1 DFQATT, CDR2 SNEGSKA (reference sequence). CDR3 amino acids: CSARRVTGELRETQYF. The CDR3 DNA reads as TGCAGTGCTCGGAGGGTGACAGGAGAATTAAGAGAGACCCAGTACTTC.